This T cell receptor beta chain comes out of a study of T cells in Graves' hyperthyroidism and ophthalmopathy (dated by TCRdb to between 2018 and 2020). Context from the whole study: Peripheral blood was sampled at the time of initial diagnosis, prior to any treatment. To identify distinguishing TCR V-J signatures, a discovery cohort of 95 to 100 patients was used, comprising some 45 with Graves' ophthalmopathy and 55 to 65 with stable Graves' hyperthyroidism. Prospective prediction of ophthalmopathy was tested in an independent validation cohort of fewer than 20 hyperthyroidism patients and 17 patients who later progressed to ophthalmopathy. The 75 to 100 discovery patients were divided at random into training and test sets in a 7:3 ratio. In addition, the study compared T-cell repertoires in thyroid tissue and in blood from several Graves' hyperthyroidism patients. Once sampling was done, hyperthyroidism patients were given methimazole at a starting dose of 30 mg daily, whereas ophthalmopathy patients were given high-dose intravenous methylprednisolone. According to the paper, TCR Vbeta CDR3 sequencing was carried out on 135 peripheral blood samples, which came from 40 to 45 ophthalmopathy, roughly 75 hyperthyroidism and some 17 progressor patients. What the authors observed across the whole study: In cross-validation, a model built on a 13 V-J signature told ophthalmopathy apart from stable hyperthyroidism with approximately 91% sensitivity and approximately 81% specificity, and in testing the same model reached 80%/75%. In validation, progression to ophthalmopathy was predicted by the model with 70.59% sensitivity and around 76% specificity, a median of approximately 6.5 months before onset. Sample size was not statistically predetermined, and blinding of investigators to group allocation was not performed. Most expanded thyroid clonotypes (frequency above 0.001) were also detected in blood, a finding suggesting that blood repertoires may reflect thyroid immune responses.

The TCR beta CDR3 regions were amplified from the RNA transcripts. A first-round RT-PCR of the TCR CDR3 used the HTBI primer set with the Qiagen OneStep RT-PCR kit. Libraries were constructed in a second round of multiplex PCR, after which size selection and purification were carried out. Sequencing of the libraries was done on an Illumina HiSeq2000 using paired-end 100 bp reads. As for the authors' bioinformatics: SOAPnuke was used to process the raw data, throwing out any read that contained adapters or uncalled bases, had a mean Phred below 15, or lacked an exact constant-primer or identifier match. COPE v1.2.5 was used to merge high-quality paired reads, and clonotypes were defined as unique nucleotide sequences. Clonotypes were aligned to IMGT TRBV, TRBD and TRBJ reference segments using MiTCR v1.1. The analysis included only V-J combinations with a frequency above 0.0001, which together covered more than 99% of the repertoires. The TCS score was defined as F50 (clonal expansion) divided by E x V (chaos), with BLOSUM62-based TCRdist calculated between CDR3 peptides within each V-J. Welch's t-statistics and random forest reduced 500 to 650 V-J features to roughly 13, which were used in a naive Bayes classifier (R e1071). TCRdb cleaned the public reads at Q25 with fastp, built clones with MiXCR and kept in-frame beta chains. Each record represents a unique CDR3 protein, reported with the most common genes and DNA among its rows. The V and J calls, along with clone size, are taken from TCRdb and not from the paper's own processing. The sample includes around 420,000 distinct CDR3 sequences, with 15% to 18% observed a single time. Of the sample, 13% to 15% falls within the top ten clones.

For this clonotype: Its antigen target is currently unknown. No much larger clonotype is one base removed from it; base qualities were not supplied.

A patient counted as having stable Graves' hyperthyroidism if no progression to ophthalmopathy occurred over 18 months of follow-up. Hyperthyroidism patients were newly diagnosed, with disease duration under 2 months, and aged 18 to 65 years. Exclusion was applied to patients with uncontrolled infections, other autoimmune diseases, pregnancy or lactation. Diagnoses were established on the basis of clinical symptoms, serum thyroxine and TRAb, thyroid ultrasound, and orbital computed tomography. PBMCs were isolated from about 9.1 ml of fresh peripheral blood by Ficoll-Paque density gradient centrifugation. Total RNA was extracted using Trizol reagent, and RNA quality was assessed on an Agilent 2100 Bioanalyzer. From the cysteine up to the phenylalanine, the CDR3 has a length of 15 residues. Only the CDR3 region is kept as DNA, spanning 45 bases read in frame from base 1. Taken from the germline V gene (reference sequence), the CDR1 and CDR2 loops are LNHNV and YYDKDF. The V and J ends are trimmed by 0 bases and 0 bases, leaving 6 bases between them.

The chain couples TRBV15 to TRBJ1-5; confidence is insufficient to name the D gene. Sequenced: blood. This clonotype was obtained from a young woman with Graves' hyperthyroidism. The DNA sequence reads TGTGCCACCAGCAGAGACTCATATAGCAATCAGCCCCAGCATTTT. Translation gives CATSRDSYSNQPQHF.